This T cell receptor beta chain emerged from a study of blood T cell repertoires in COVID-19 (dated by TCRdb to the early 2020s). Some background on the complete study: The collaborator samples originated in the United States, Italy and Spain and spanned the acute and convalescent phases of COVID-19. The material from the prospective study consisted of cDNA or gDNA derived from T cells, B-cell-depleted T cells, or PBMCs. The dataset comprised deeply sampled blood TCRbeta repertoires from subjects exposed to, actively infected with, or recovered from COVID-19. The repertoires were made available in a free public database intended to serve as a resource for research on the immune response to SARS-CoV-2. Samples came from the ongoing ImmuneRACE study (first 160 participants) plus 1,254 subjects from 6 global collaborators. Sample metadata almost always included a de-identified subject ID, COVID-19 status, age in years and sex. HLA class I and class II types, where available, came from metadata supplied by the sample provider rather than from assay-based typing. The full study reports these points: Clinical and demographic metadata were provided uncurated, with the amount varying by source and participant.

Whole blood was collected in K2EDTA tubes by collaborating institutions according to the institutions' own protocols. Collaborator samples were shipped for TCRbeta analysis as frozen whole blood, isolated PBMCs, or DNA extracted from either sample type. TCRbeta CDR3 regions were amplified from genomic DNA by means of the immunoSEQ Assay, a bias-controlled multiplex PCR. Per the authors' processing: Within the assay, amplification of reference gene primers was used to estimate how many nucleated cells each sample contained. To quantify the absolute abundance of each unique TCRbeta CDR3 rearrangement, sequence reads were collapsed and filtered. Productive Simpson clonality was computed per sample as the square root of Simpson's diversity index over productive rearrangements. The source is immuneACCESS, and TCRdb retained only in-frame sequences with V and J called. Part of the clones is not carried over; for the studies checked, unresolved V genes explain less than half of this, and the remainder is unexplained. V and J calls and clone size come straight from that table; D and trimming were deduced from the DNA. The sample profile shows some 260,000 clones; around 88% of them were found once. Approximately 1.3% of the sample is held by the ten biggest clonotypes.

This clone was picked up one time. The antigen this receptor binds is unknown. The input lacks base qualities; no much larger clone sits a single base away. The V end loses 3 bases and the J end loses 10 bases, and a stretch of 13 bases separates them. The CDR3 contains 14 residues, cysteine and phenylalanine counted. The retained sequence is limited to the CDR3, 42 bases, with the frame set at the first base. The germline V gene gives CDR1 as MNHNS and CDR2 as SASEGT. The chain employs TRBV6-1 and TRBJ1-6, with an unclear D gene assignment. This sequence was found in a man older than 75 with acute or convalescent COVID-19. The sample comprised peripheral blood. The DNA sequence is given as TGTGCCAGCAGTGACGGGGTCGGAGAATCACCCCTCCACTTT. Its amino acids are CASSDGVGESPLHF.